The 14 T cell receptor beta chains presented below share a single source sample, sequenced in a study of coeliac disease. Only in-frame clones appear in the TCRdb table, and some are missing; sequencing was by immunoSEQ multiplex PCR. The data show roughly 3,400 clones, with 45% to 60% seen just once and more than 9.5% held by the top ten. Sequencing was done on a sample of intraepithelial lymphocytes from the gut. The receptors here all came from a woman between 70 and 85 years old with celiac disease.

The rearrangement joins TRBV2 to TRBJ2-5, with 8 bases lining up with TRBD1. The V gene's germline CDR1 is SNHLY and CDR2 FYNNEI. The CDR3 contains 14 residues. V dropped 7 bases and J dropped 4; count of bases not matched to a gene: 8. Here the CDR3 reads CASTLTGDGETQYF. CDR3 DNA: TGTGCCAGCACCCTGACAGGGGATGGAGAGACCCAGTACTTC.

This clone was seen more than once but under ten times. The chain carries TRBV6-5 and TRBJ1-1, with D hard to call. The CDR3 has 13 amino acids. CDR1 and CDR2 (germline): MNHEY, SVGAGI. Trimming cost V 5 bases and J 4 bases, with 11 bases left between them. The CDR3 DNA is TGTGCCAGCAGTGACATCGTAAGCACTGAAGCTTTCTTT. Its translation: CASSDIVSTEAFF.

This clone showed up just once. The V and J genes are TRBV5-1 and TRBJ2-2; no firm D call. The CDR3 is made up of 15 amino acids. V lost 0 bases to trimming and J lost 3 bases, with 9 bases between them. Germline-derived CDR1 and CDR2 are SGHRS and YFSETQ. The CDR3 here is CASSLESSYTGELFF. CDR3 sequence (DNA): TGCGCCAGCAGCTTGGAGTCTAGTTACACCGGGGAGCTGTTTTTT.

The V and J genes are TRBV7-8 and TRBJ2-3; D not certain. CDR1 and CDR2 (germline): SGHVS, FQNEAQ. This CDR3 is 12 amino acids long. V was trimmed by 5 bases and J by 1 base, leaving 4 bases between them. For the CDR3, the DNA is TGTGCCAGCAGCCCGGGCACAGATACGCAGTATTTT. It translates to CASSPGTDTQYF.

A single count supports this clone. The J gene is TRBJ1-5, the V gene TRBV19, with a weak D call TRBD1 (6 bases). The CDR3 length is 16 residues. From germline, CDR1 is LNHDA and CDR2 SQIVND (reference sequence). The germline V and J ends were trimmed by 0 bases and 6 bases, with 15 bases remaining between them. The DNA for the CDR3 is TGTGCCAGTAGTATAGATCGGCACCAAGGGGGTCAGCCCCAGCATTTT. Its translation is CASSIDRHQGGQPQHF.

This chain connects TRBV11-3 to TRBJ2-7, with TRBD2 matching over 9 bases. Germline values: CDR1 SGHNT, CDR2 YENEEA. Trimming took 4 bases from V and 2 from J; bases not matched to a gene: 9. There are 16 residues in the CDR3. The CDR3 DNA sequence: TGTGCCAGCAGCTCCCGGTCTAGCGGGGACCCCTACGAGCAGTACTTC. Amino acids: CASSSRSSGDPYEQYF.

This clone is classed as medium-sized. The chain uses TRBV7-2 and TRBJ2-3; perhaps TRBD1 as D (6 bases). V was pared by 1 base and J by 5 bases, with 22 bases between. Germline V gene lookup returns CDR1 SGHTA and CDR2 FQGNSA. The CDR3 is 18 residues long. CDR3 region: CASSLVPPTGRVRDTQYF. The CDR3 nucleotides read TGTGCCAGCAGCTTAGTGCCACCCACAGGGCGGGTCCGAGATACGCAGTATTTT.

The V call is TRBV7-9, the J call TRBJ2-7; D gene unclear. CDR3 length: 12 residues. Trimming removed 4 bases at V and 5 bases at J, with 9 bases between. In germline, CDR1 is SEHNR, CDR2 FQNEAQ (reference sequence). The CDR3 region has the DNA TGTGCCAGCAGCTCCACCGCGGACGAGCAGTACTTC. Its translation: CASSSTADEQYF.

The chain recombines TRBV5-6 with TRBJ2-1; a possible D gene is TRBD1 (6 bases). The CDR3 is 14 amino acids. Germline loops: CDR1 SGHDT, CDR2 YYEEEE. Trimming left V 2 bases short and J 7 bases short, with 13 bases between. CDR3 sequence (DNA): TGTGCCAGCAGCTTCCGGGACACTGAGAATGAGCAGTTCTTC. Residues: CASSFRDTENEQFF.

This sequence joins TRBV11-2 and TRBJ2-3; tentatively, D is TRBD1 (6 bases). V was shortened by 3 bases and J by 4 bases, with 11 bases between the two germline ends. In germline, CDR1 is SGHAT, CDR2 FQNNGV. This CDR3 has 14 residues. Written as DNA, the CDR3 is TGTGCCAGCAGCTTGGGGGCCGACTCAGATACGCAGTATTTT. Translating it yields CASSLGADSDTQYF.

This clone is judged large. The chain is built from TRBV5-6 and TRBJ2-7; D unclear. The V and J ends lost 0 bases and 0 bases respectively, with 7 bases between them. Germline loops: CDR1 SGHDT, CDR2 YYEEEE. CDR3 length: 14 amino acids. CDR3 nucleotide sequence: TGTGCCAGCAGCTTGGGAGAGAGCTCCTACGAGCAGTACTTC. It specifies CASSLGESSYEQYF.

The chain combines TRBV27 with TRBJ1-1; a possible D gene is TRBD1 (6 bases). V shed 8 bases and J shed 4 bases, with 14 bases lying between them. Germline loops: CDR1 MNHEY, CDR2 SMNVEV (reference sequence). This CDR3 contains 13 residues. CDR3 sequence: CASAWGRATEAFF. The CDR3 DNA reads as TGTGCCAGCGCGTGGGGGCGAGCCACTGAAGCTTTCTTT.

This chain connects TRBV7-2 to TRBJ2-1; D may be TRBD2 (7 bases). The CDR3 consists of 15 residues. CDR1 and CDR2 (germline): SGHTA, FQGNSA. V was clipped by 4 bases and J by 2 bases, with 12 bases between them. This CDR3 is CASSSSGGPYNEQFF. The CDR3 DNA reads TGTGCCAGCAGCTCATCCGGGGGGCCCTACAATGAGCAGTTCTTC.

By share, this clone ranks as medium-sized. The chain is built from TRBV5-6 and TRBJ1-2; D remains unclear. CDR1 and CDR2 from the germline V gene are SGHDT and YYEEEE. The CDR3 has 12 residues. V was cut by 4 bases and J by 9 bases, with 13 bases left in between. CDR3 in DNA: TGTGCCAGCAGCCACCAAGCGACCCGCTACACCTTC. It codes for CASSHQATRYTF. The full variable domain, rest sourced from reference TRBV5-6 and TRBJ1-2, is DAGVTQSPTHLIKTRGQQVTLRCSPKSGHDTVSWYQQALGQGPQFIFQYYEEEERQRGNFPDRFSGHQFPNYSSELNVNALLLGDSALYLCASSHQATRYTFGSGTRLTVV.